Sequencing of this T cell receptor (beta chain) was carried out in a study of blood T cell repertoires in COVID-19. For the study at large: Collection of acute and convalescent COVID-19 samples took place in the United States, Italy and Spain. From T cells, B-cell-depleted T cells, or PBMCs came the material, which was cDNA or gDNA.

In the source study's methods: The assay estimated nucleated cells by amplifying reference gene primers. Profiled with immunoSEQ multiplex PCR; TCRdb holds only in-frame clones, not every one. V and J calls and clone size are given by that table; D and trimming were obtained from the DNA. The sample carries roughly 430,000 clones, over 75% recorded once. Trimming cost V 7 bases and J 1 base; bases outside gene matches: 4. This CDR3 is 15 amino acids long. Germline V gene lookup returns CDR1 SNHLY and CDR2 FYNNEI. The V and J genes are TRBV2 and TRBJ2-5; TRBD2 agrees at 12 bases. The specimen was PBMCs or T cells enriched from blood (not recorded which). This sequence originates from a woman aged 40 to 55 with acute COVID-19. CDR3 protein: CASTRTSGAQETQYF. The CDR3 DNA sequence: TGTGCCAGCACTAGGACTAGCGGGGCCCAAGAGACCCAGTACTTC. Filled out from reference TRBV2 and TRBJ2-5, the complete variable domain reads EPEVTQTPSHQVTQMGQEVILRCVPISNHLYFYWYRQILGQKVEFLVSFYNNEISEKSEIFDDQFSVERPDGSNFTLKIRSTKLEDSAMYFCASTRTSGAQETQYFGPGTRLLVL.